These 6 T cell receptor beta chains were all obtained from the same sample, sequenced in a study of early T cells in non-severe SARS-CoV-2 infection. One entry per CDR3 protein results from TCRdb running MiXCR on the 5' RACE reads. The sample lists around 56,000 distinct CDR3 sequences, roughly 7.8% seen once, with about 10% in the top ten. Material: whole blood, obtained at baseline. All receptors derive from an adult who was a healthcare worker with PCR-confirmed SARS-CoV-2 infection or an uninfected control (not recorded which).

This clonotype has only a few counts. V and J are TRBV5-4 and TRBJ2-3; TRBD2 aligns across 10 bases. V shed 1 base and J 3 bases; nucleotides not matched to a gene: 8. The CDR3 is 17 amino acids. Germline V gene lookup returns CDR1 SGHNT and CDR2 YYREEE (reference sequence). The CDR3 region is CASSLLSSGSLTDTQYF. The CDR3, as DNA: TGTGCCAGCAGCTTGCTCTCTAGCGGGAGTCTTACAGATACGCAGTATTTT.

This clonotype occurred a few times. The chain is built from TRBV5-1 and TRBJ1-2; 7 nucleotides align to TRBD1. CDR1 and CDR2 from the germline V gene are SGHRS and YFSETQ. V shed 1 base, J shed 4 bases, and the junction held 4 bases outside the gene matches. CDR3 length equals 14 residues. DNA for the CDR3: TGCGCCAGCAGCTTGAACGGGGACAGCTATGGCTACACCTTC. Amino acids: CASSLNGDSYGYTF.

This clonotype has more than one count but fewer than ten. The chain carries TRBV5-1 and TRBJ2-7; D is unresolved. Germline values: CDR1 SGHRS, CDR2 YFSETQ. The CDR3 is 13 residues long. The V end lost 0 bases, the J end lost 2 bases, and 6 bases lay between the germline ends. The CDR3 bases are TGCGCCAGCAGCTTGGATTCCGCCTACGAGCAGTACTTC. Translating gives CASSLDSAYEQYF. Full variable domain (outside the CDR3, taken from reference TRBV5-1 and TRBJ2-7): KAGVTQTPRYLIKTRGQQVTLSCSPISGHRSVSWYQQTPGQGLQFLFEYFSETQRNKGNFPGRFSGRQFSNSRSEMNVSTLELGDSALYLCASSLDSAYEQYFGPGTRLTVT.

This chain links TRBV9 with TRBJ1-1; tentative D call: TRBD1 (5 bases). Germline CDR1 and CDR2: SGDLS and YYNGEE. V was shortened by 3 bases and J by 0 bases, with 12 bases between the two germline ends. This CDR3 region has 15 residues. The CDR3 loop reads CASSGAGTMNTEAFF. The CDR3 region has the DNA TGTGCCAGCAGCGGGGCAGGGACGATGAACACTGAAGCTTTCTTT.

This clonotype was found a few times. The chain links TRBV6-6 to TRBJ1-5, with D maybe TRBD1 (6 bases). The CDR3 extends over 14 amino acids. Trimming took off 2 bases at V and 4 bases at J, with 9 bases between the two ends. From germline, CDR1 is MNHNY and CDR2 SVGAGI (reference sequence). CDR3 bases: TGTGCCAGCAGTTACGCCGGGACAAATCAGCCCCAGCATTTT. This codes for CASSYAGTNQPQHF.

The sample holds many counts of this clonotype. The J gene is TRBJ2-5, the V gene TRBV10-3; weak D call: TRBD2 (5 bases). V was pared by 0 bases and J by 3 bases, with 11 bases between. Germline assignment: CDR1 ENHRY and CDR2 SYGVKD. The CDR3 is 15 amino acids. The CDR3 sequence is CAISESGTREETQYF. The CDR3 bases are TGTGCCATCAGTGAGTCGGGTACTAGGGAAGAGACCCAGTACTTC.